This is a list of T cell receptor beta chains from one sample in a study of immune evolution from preneoplasia to lung adenocarcinoma. Measured with immunoSEQ multiplex PCR; TCRdb has only the in-frame clones, and not every one. The data contain fewer than 8,000 clones, roughly 84% of them seen just once; the ten biggest clones take up approximately 3%. Sequenced sample: FFPE minimally invasive lung adenocarcinoma tissue. These receptor sequences come from a person aged 65 to 85 with lung adenocarcinoma. Each CDR3 is given with its conserved first and last residue. D genes are given only for firm matches. Expanded clones get a size class; other rows say once, few or many, or leave the size out.

d_call,clone_size,j_call,v_call,cdr3_nt,cdr3_aa
.,.,TRBJ1-1,TRBV19,TGTGCCAGTGGGAACACTGAAGCTTTCTTT,CASGNTEAFF
.,.,TRBJ1-1,TRBV4-2,TGTGCCAGCAGCCCAGCCCACGGGCAGGGGAACACTGAAGCTTTCTTT,CASSPAHGQGNTEAFF
TRBD2,.,TRBJ2-5,TRBV30,TGTGCCTGGAGTGTTTCTAGCGGGGGGGGAGAGACCCAGTACTTC,CAWSVSSGGGETQYF
TRBD1,once,TRBJ1-2,TRBV5-1,TGCGCCAGCAGCTTACCGGGACAGGGGAACTATGGCTACACCTTC,CASSLPGQGNYGYTF
.,once,TRBJ1-2,TRBV28,TGTGCCAGCAGTTCCGGAGGCGGAGGCGGCTACACCTTC,CASSSGGGGGYTF
TRBD2,.,TRBJ2-1,TRBV7-2,TGTGCCAGCAGCTTACGAGACGGGAGGGCCGTCAATGAGCAGTTCTTC,CASSLRDGRAVNEQFF
TRBD1,once,TRBJ1-2,TRBV5-1,TGCGCCAGCAGCTTGGGGACAGGGGAAAACTATGGCTACACCTTC,CASSLGTGENYGYTF
.,.,TRBJ1-1,TRBV5-5,TGTGCCAGCAGCTTAGGTTGGAACACTGAAGCTTTCTTT,CASSLGWNTEAFF
TRBD1,few,TRBJ1-2,TRBV28,TGTGCCAGCAGTTTCCGCACAGGGGTGGGCTATGGCTACACCTTC,CASSFRTGVGYGYTF
.,.,TRBJ2-7,TRBV5-1,TGCGCCAGATTCGACAGTACCTACGAGCAGTACTTC,CARFDSTYEQYF
.,.,TRBJ1-4,TRBV7-9,TGTGCCAGCAGCCAGGGGCGGTTCGGGGGGAGAGTTGATGAAAAACTGTTTTTT,CASSQGRFGGRVDEKLFF
.,.,TRBJ1-2,TRBV29-1,TGCAGCGTTGTTGCAAATGGCTACACCTTC,CSVVANGYTF
.,few,TRBJ1-1,TRBV6-6,TGTGCCAGCAGCACCCAGTCCATGAACACTGAAGCTTTCTTT,CASSTQSMNTEAFF
TRBD1,once,TRBJ1-2,TRBV19,TGTGCCAGTAGTATAGGACTACCCGGGACAGAAGTTAACTATGGCTACACCTTC,CASSIGLPGTEVNYGYTF
.,.,TRBJ1-2,TRBV6-6,TGTGCCAGCAGTTACGAAGGACAGCCCGGGAGCTACACCTTC,CASSYEGQPGSYTF
.,.,TRBJ1-6,TRBV9,TGTGCCAGCAGCGTAGGCCAGTTTAATTCACCCCTCCACTTT,CASSVGQFNSPLHF
.,.,TRBJ1-3,TRBV5-6,TGTGCCAGCAGCTTGGCCTACGGGGTATCTGGAAACACCATATATTTT,CASSLAYGVSGNTIYF
TRBD2,.,TRBJ2-7,TRBV2,TGTGCCGGAACTAGCGGAACCTACGAGCAGTACTTC,CAGTSGTYEQYF
.,.,TRBJ2-1,TRBV10-3,TGTGCCATCAGCCGGGACTCCTACAATGAGCAGTTCTTC,CAISRDSYNEQFF
TRBD1,.,TRBJ2-3,TRBV5-4,TGTGCCAGCAGCTTGAGGACAGGGATGGATACGCAGTATTTT,CASSLRTGMDTQYF
.,few,TRBJ1-4,TRBV6-5,TGTGCCAGCTGGGGCAGAGGGGCTAATGAAAAACTGTTTTTT,CASWGRGANEKLFF
.,.,TRBJ1-4,TRBV30,TGTGCCTGGAGTTTGGGAAGTTTTAATGAAAAACTGTTTTTT,CAWSLGSFNEKLFF
.,few,TRBJ2-1,TRBV7-3,TGTGCCAGCAGCTTGAGTTTGGGGTCGGTGGGGAATGAGCAGTTCTTC,CASSLSLGSVGNEQFF
TRBD1,.,TRBJ1-5,TRBV6-4,TGTGCCAGCAGTGACAGGACAGGTAGGAGCAATCAGCCCCAGCATTTT,CASSDRTGRSNQPQHF
.,few,TRBJ1-1,TRBV5-1,TGCGCCAGCAGCTGGGGGGGGTTCCAGGGTGGCACTGAAGCTTTCTTT,CASSWGGFQGGTEAFF
TRBD1,.,TRBJ2-5,TRBV30,TGTGCCTGGACCTACAGGGGGACAGAGACCCAGTACTTC,CAWTYRGTETQYF
.,.,TRBJ1-2,TRBV7-9,TGTGCCAGCAGCTTCGACTACCAGGGAGAAGGAGGCTACACCTTC,CASSFDYQGEGGYTF
TRBD1,.,TRBJ1-2,TRBV7-2,TGTGCCAGCAGCTTAAAAGGGGGCGCAAAAGGCTACACCTTC,CASSLKGGAKGYTF
.,.,TRBJ1-2,TRBV16,TGTGCCAGCAGCCAATATCCCGGGAGTACTAACTATGGCTACACCTTC,CASSQYPGSTNYGYTF
TRBD2,.,TRBJ2-5,TRBV5-6,TGTGCCAGCAGCCCGACTAGCGGGAACAGGGAGACCCAGTACTTC,CASSPTSGNRETQYF
.,.,TRBJ1-5,TRBV2,TGTGCTAGCAGTCCGGACAGTCCCCTCCAGCCCCAGCATTTT,CASSPDSPLQPQHF
.,.,TRBJ2-7,TRBV5-1,TGCGCCAGCAGCCGAGATGGGACCACACGCTTGGACGAGCAGTACTTC,CASSRDGTTRLDEQYF
.,few,TRBJ2-1,TRBV5-6,TGTGCCAGCAGCTTGGGGGGCACCGGGGGCAATGAGCAGTTCTTC,CASSLGGTGGNEQFF
.,.,TRBJ2-6,TRBV28,TGTGCCAGCGGGCCCCCAGGGGACGGGGCCAACGTCCTGACTTTC,CASGPPGDGANVLTF
.,few,TRBJ2-7,TRBV6-1,TGTGCCAGCAGTGTGGAAAGGGGCGAGCAGTACTTC,CASSVERGEQYF
.,.,TRBJ1-3,TRBV7-3,TGTGCCAGAGACAGCTCTGGAAACACCATATATTTT,CARDSSGNTIYF
TRBD2,.,TRBJ2-2,TRBV9,TGTGCCAGCAGCGTGAGAAGCGGGAGGAACACCGGGGAGCTGTTTTTT,CASSVRSGRNTGELFF
.,.,TRBJ1-1,TRBV7-9,TGTGCCAGCAGCTTGCAAGTCGGGACAAGAGGTGAAGCTTTCTTT,CASSLQVGTRGEAFF
.,.,TRBJ2-2,TRBV4-1,TGCGCCAGCAGCCAAGAAACGGGGAGATACACCGGGGAGCTGTTTTTT,CASSQETGRYTGELFF
TRBD1,.,TRBJ1-1,TRBV6-5,TGTGCCAGCAGTCTCTTGACAGGGGGCACTGAAGCTTTCTTT,CASSLLTGGTEAFF
TRBD2,.,TRBJ2-5,TRBV28,TGTGCCAGCAGCAAAGACGGGCGGCTAGCGGGGGTAGAGACCCAGTACTTC,CASSKDGRLAGVETQYF
.,.,TRBJ1-5,TRBV4-1,TGCGCCAGCAGCCAAGATCTAAACTCTCAGCCCCAGCATTTT,CASSQDLNSQPQHF
TRBD1,.,TRBJ1-5,TRBV30,TGTGCCTGGGGGGGACAGGCAAATCAGCCCCAGCATTTT,CAWGGQANQPQHF
.,.,TRBJ2-5,TRBV20-1,TGCAGTGCACAACACCAAGAGACCCAGTACTTC,CSAQHQETQYF
.,.,TRBJ2-5,TRBV4-1,TGCGCCAGCAGCCAACCCCGGGACATACAAGAGACCCAGTACTTC,CASSQPRDIQETQYF
TRBD1,.,TRBJ2-7,TRBV18,TGTGCCAGCTCACCGGGACAGGGAACCGAGCAGTACTTC,CASSPGQGTEQYF
.,.,TRBJ2-3,TRBV5-1,TGCGCCAGCAGCTCATCCCCGGACTCGGATACGCAGTATTTT,CASSSSPDSDTQYF
.,.,TRBJ2-5,TRBV25-1,TGTGCCAGCAGTGTTGGGGTAGAGACCCAGTACTTC,CASSVGVETQYF
.,.,TRBJ1-1,TRBV10-3,TGTGCCATCGTCGGGGGACCTAACACTGAAGCTTTCTTT,CAIVGGPNTEAFF
TRBD1,.,TRBJ1-4,TRBV30,TGTGCCTGGAGTGCCAAGCAGGGGGCAGGGGAAAAACTGTTTTTT,CAWSAKQGAGEKLFF
TRBD2,few,TRBJ2-3,TRBV28,TGTGCCAGCAGTTTTTTAGCGGGTACAGATACGCAGTATTTT,CASSFLAGTDTQYF
.,.,TRBJ2-6,TRBV7-3,TGTGCCAGCAGCAAGGGGGTAGGGGTAGACGTCCTGACTTTC,CASSKGVGVDVLTF
TRBD2,few,TRBJ2-7,TRBV6-5,TGTGCCAGCAGCCAATCGGAGGGAGGGCACGAGCAGTACTTC,CASSQSEGGHEQYF